This T cell receptor (beta chain) derives from a study of blood T cells in healthy people across ages. Study-wide results and limits: Measured against age, TCR beta diversity per million T cells decreased in a roughly linear manner.

Comment on this clonotype: Its antigen is still unknown.

Together with a sample-barcoded 5' primer, a J-beta primer mix was included in a second PCR lasting about 7 to 11 cycles. TCRdb ran MiXCR on the 5' RACE reads and lists one entry per CDR3 protein. The sample yields about 1,400,000 distinct CDR3 sequences, approximately 59% seen once. V was pared by 2 bases and J by 7 bases, with 24 bases between. The germline V gene encodes CDR1 MNHNY and CDR2 SVGAGI (reference sequence). This CDR3 has 17 amino acids. This receptor was taken from a man younger than 35 in good health. The chain combines TRBV6-6 with TRBJ2-7; D is ambiguous. Sequencing was done on a sample of blood. CDR3 DNA: TGTGCCAGCAGTTACCACCCTTTAGGGTTTTGGACCGATGAGCAGTACTTC. This sequence encodes CASSYHPLGFWTDEQYF.